These T cell receptor beta chains were read from a single sample in a study of cytomegalovirus exposure and HLA in healthy donors. Clones were read by immunoSEQ multiplex PCR, and TCRdb kept only the in-frame ones, dropping some. The data show about 110,000 clones, 90% to 96% seen once. Input material: PBMCs. The source is a young woman in good health and CMV-seronegative. Both conserved end residues are part of each CDR3. Each record gives: CDR3 length, J gene, V gene, D gene, clone size, CDR3 DNA, CDR3 protein. D genes are given only for firm matches. Clone size is not always given. Where it is, it says once, few, many or a class for expanded clones.

14 TRBJ2-1 TRBV7-2 TRBD2 . TGTGCCAGCAGCCCGCCGGGACTAGCGAATGAGCAGTTCTTC CASSPPGLANEQFF
13 TRBJ1-2 TRBV6-5 . . TGTGCCAGCACCAATCCAGGATCTCAAGGCTACACCTTC CASTNPGSQGYTF
13 TRBJ1-1 TRBV7-3 . . TGTGCCAGCAGCTTAAACTCGAACACTGAAGCTTTCTTT CASSLNSNTEAFF
15 TRBJ2-3 TRBV5-8 TRBD2 . TGTGCCAGCAGCAACGGACTAGCGGGGGGAGATACGCAGTATTTT CASSNGLAGGDTQYF
14 TRBJ1-2 TRBV19 . . TGTGCCAGCCAGGTCGCGGGAACCCTAGGTGGCTACACCTTC CASQVAGTLGGYTF
11 TRBJ2-7 TRBV10-2 TRBD1 . TGCGCCACCGGACAGGTTGACGAGCAGTACTTC CATGQVDEQYF
13 TRBJ2-7 TRBV5-4 TRBD1 . TGTGCCAGCAGCTGGGACAGCTCCTACGAGCAGTACTTC CASSWDSSYEQYF
14 TRBJ1-1 TRBV28 TRBD1 . TGTGCCAGCAGAATAGCGGCAGGGGGGACTGAAGCTTTCTTT CASRIAAGGTEAFF
14 TRBJ2-1 TRBV18 . once TGTGCCAGCTCAGGGGCCCAAAATCTTAATGAGCAGTTCTTC CASSGAQNLNEQFF
15 TRBJ2-1 TRBV9 . . TGTGCCAGCAGCGCTCTGGGGGGGCTAGTTTCCGAGCAGTTCTTC CASSALGGLVSEQFF
14 TRBJ2-5 TRBV28 . . TGTGCCAGCAGTTTATTGGGACTCAAAGAGACCCAGTACTTC CASSLLGLKETQYF
12 TRBJ1-1 TRBV5-1 . . TGCGCCAGCAGCTTGCAGAACACTGAAGCTTTCTTT CASSLQNTEAFF
11 TRBJ2-1 TRBV6-6 . . TGTGCCAGCAGCCAAACTAATGAGCAGTTCTTC CASSQTNEQFF
13 TRBJ1-1 TRBV5-1 . . TGCGCCAGCAGCTTACAGGCGAACACTGAAGCTTTCTTT CASSLQANTEAFF
17 TRBJ2-2 TRBV9 TRBD1 . TGTGCCAGCAGCGTAGATTCGGGACAGAGGAACACCGGGGAGCTGTTTTTT CASSVDSGQRNTGELFF
16 TRBJ2-7 TRBV5-1 TRBD1 . TGCGCCAGCAGCCCCGACAGGGGGGCCCTCTCCTACGAGCAGTACTTC CASSPDRGALSYEQYF
16 TRBJ2-7 TRBV13 TRBD2 . TGTGCCAGCAGCCCACCACGGACTAGCGGTGTATACGAGCAGTACTTC CASSPPRTSGVYEQYF
13 TRBJ1-6 TRBV7-3 . . TGTGCCAGCAGCCCGGGCGGGGGATCACCCCTCCACTTT CASSPGGGSPLHF
15 TRBJ2-7 TRBV5-5 . . TGTGCCAGCAGCTTGGGTGCAGGGCGCCCCTACGAGCAGTACTTC CASSLGAGRPYEQYF
16 TRBJ2-1 TRBV27 TRBD2 . TGTGCCAGCAGTCCTTGGGCGGGGGGGCTCCACAATGAGCAGTTCTTC CASSPWAGGLHNEQFF
15 TRBJ1-3 TRBV9 . . TGTGCCAGCAGCGTAATGGCAACCTCTGGAAACACCATATATTTT CASSVMATSGNTIYF
15 TRBJ2-7 TRBV7-9 . . TGTGCCAGCAGCTTAACAACTTCGACAGTGACCGAGCAGTACTTC CASSLTTSTVTEQYF
13 TRBJ1-2 TRBV28 TRBD1 . TGTGCCAGCAGTTTGACAGGGAATCGTGGCTACACCTTC CASSLTGNRGYTF
16 TRBJ2-2 TRBV28 TRBD2 . TGTGCCAGCAGATACTCCGGGACTATGAACACCGGGGAGCTGTTTTTT CASRYSGTMNTGELFF
18 TRBJ2-4 TRBV5-8 TRBD2 . TGTGCCAGCATCGGACTAGCGGTCTACCATCTAGCCAAAAACATTCAGTACTTC CASIGLAVYHLAKNIQYF